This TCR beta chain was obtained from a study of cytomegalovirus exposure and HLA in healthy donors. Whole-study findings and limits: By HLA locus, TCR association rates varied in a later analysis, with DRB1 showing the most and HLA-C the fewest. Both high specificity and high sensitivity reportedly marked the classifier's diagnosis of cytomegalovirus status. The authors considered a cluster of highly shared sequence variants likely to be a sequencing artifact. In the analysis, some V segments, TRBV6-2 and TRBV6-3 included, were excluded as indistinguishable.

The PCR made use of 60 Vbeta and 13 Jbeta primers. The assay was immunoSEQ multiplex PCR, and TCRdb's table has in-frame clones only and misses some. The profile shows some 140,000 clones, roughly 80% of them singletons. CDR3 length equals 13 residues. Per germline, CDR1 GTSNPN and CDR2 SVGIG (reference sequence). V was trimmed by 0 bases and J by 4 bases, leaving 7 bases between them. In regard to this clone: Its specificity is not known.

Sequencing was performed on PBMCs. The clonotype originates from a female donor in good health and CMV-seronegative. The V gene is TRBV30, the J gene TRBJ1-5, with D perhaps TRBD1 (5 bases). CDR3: CAWSVQVNQPQHF. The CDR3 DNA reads TGTGCCTGGAGTGTACAGGTAAATCAGCCCCAGCATTTT.